One and the same sample provided the 24 T cell receptor beta chains below, sequenced in a study of T cells in Graves' hyperthyroidism and ophthalmopathy. TCR beta CDR3 regions were amplified from RNA transcripts. TCR CDR3 underwent first-round RT-PCR with the HTBI primer set. TCRdb processed the multiplex PCR reads anew with MiXCR; each CDR3 protein has one entry. The sample contains about 400,000 distinct CDR3 sequences, approximately 15% of which appear only once. Sample: blood. The receptors were gathered from a man between 18 and 29 years old with Graves' ophthalmopathy.

As regards this clonotype: A much bigger clone sits one base away, suggesting this may be a read error. This chain connects TRBV7-8 to TRBJ2-3; either TRBD1 or TRBD2 may supply D (6 bases each). The CDR3 length is 16 residues. Germline V gene lookup returns CDR1 SGHVS and CDR2 FQNEAQ. The CDR3 reads CAGSLKGGQSTDTQYF. In DNA, the CDR3 is TGTGCCGGCAGCTTAAAAGGGGGGCAGAGCACAGATACGCAGTATTTT.

This clonotype was seen at least ten times. The V call is TRBV20-1, the J call TRBJ2-5; 9 bases line up with TRBD2. This CDR3 has 14 amino acids. V was pared by 3 bases and J by 1 base, with 3 bases of the junction left unmatched. Germline CDR1 is DFQATT and CDR2 is SNEGSKA (reference sequence). The CDR3 region has the DNA TGCAGTGCTAGGGGCGGGGGGGCCCAAGAGACCCAGTACTTC. Its translation is CSARGGGAQETQYF.

This clonotype turned up a few times. The rearrangement links TRBV7-7 to TRBJ2-2, with TRBD1 as a possible D gene (6 bases). The CDR3 is 15 residues long. Trimming pared 5 bases from V and 6 bases from J, leaving 16 bases between. From germline, CDR1 is SSHAT and CDR2 FNYEAQ (reference sequence). The CDR3 nucleotides read TGTGCCAGCAGCCCCCTACAGGGCAGGTCCGGGGAGCTGTTTTTT. Its translation is CASSPLQGRSGELFF.

This clonotype has just a few counts. The chain is built from TRBV10-3 and TRBJ2-3; 8 bases map to TRBD2. The CDR3 has 16 amino acids. V dropped 7 bases and J dropped 4; count of bases not matched to a gene: 13. Germline lookup yields CDR1 ENHRY and CDR2 SYGVKD. CDR3 DNA: TGTGCCATCACCGGAGCTATAGCGGGACCGGCAGATACGCAGTATTTT. Translation: CAITGAIAGPADTQYF.

This clonotype appeared many times. The chain links TRBV5-1 to TRBJ2-1; 7 nucleotides match TRBD1. Trimming removed 4 bases from V and 4 bases from J; junction bases left unmatched: 11. CDR1 is SGHRS and CDR2 is YFSETQ in the germline V gene. CDR3 size: 16 residues. The CDR3 sequence: CASSVLAGGFYNEQFF. The CDR3 DNA follows: TGCGCCAGCAGCGTGCTGGCAGGGGGTTTTTACAATGAGCAGTTCTTC.

This clonotype was seen many times. The chain joins TRBV10-2 to TRBJ2-3; 9 bases align to TRBD2. CDR1 and CDR2 (germline): WSHSY, SAAADI. J gave up 6 bases and V 3 bases, and 4 bases lay outside the gene matches. CDR3 length: 14 residues. CDR3 in DNA: TGCGCCAGCAGTGAAGCGGGAGGTGGGGATACGCAGTATTTT. Protein: CASSEAGGGDTQYF.

This clonotype turned up a few times. The chain uses TRBV19 and TRBJ2-5; D ambiguous. Germline CDR1 is LNHDA and CDR2 is SQIVND (reference sequence). CDR3 length: 13 amino acids. Deletions cut 4 bases from V and 5 bases from J, with 11 bases between. In nucleotides, the CDR3 is TGTGCCAGTAGTAGGTGGCCTGGGGAGACCCAGTACTTC. Its protein is CASSRWPGETQYF.

This clonotype was seen ten or more times. The V call is TRBV13, the J call TRBJ1-2; possibly TRBD1 for D (5 bases). The V gene lost 5 bases and the J gene lost 4 bases, with 14 bases spanning the gap. The CDR3 runs 14 residues. CDR1 and CDR2 (germline): PRHDT, FYEKMQ (reference sequence). The CDR3 DNA sequence: TGTGCCAGCAGCGAAGGGACTGTCCTCTATGGCTACACCTTC. Translated, it gives CASSEGTVLYGYTF.

This clonotype has ten or more counts. The rearrangement links TRBV5-1 to TRBJ2-2, with 8 positions matching TRBD2. Trimming took 0 bases from V and 4 from J; bases not matched to a gene: 5. Per the germline V gene, CDR1 is SGHRS and CDR2 is YFSETQ. The CDR3 is 16 residues long. The DNA of the CDR3 is TGCGCCAGCAGCTTGGTTCTAGCGGGCACCACCGGGGAGCTGTTTTTT. Translated: CASSLVLAGTTGELFF.

On this clonotype: A much larger clone is a single base away; this may be a read error. CDR3 coding DNA: TGCAGTGCTAGTCAGCCTAGTAGCGGGGACCCCCCGGGGGAGACCCAGTACTTC. Its translation: CSASQPSSGDPPGETQYF. The chain recombines TRBV20-1 with TRBJ2-5, with TRBD2 matching 8 bases. CDR1 and CDR2 (germline): DFQATT, SNEGSKA (reference sequence). This CDR3 region has 18 residues. After removal of 3 bases from V and 5 bases from J, the junction contained 20 bases not matched to a gene.

There are many counts of this clonotype. The chain links TRBV12-3 or TRBV12-4 to TRBJ1-1; D perhaps matches TRBD1 (5 bases). V lost 5 bases to trimming and J lost 5 bases, with 15 bases between them. The CDR3 is 14 amino acids. Here the CDR3 DNA reads TGTGCCAGCAGTGGTCAGGGCCGGGGGACTGAAGCTTTCTTT. It specifies CASSGQGRGTEAFF.

There are many counts of this clonotype. Written as DNA, the CDR3 is TGTGCCAGCAGTGTGGGTCGGGGGCAGGAGTTCTTC. It yields the protein CASSVGRGQEFF. The V call is TRBV12-3 or TRBV12-4, the J call TRBJ2-1; D may be TRBD1 or TRBD2 (6 bases each). The CDR3 length is 12 residues. Trimming cost V 5 bases and J 14 bases, with 16 bases left between them.

This clonotype was counted at least ten times. The chain carries TRBV11-2 and TRBJ2-1, with a possible D match to TRBD2 (6 bases). CDR3 length equals 15 residues. Germline loops: CDR1 SGHAT, CDR2 FQNNGV. Trimming removed 6 bases at V and 1 base at J, with 13 bases between. The CDR3 here is CASRLAGTSYNEQFF. CDR3 DNA sequence: TGTGCCAGCAGGTTGGCAGGGACTTCCTACAATGAGCAGTTCTTC.

The sample holds many counts of this clonotype. The rearrangement joins TRBV7-9 to TRBJ2-7; TRBD1 matches at 7 bases. CDR3 length equals 14 residues. V dropped 8 bases and J dropped 6; count of bases not matched to a gene: 13. Germline CDR1 is SEHNR and CDR2 is FQNEAQ (reference sequence). CDR3: CASGPTGLLAEQYF. As DNA, the CDR3 is TGTGCCAGCGGCCCGACAGGGTTACTTGCCGAGCAGTACTTC.

Many counts were recorded for this clonotype. The gene calls are TRBV2 and TRBJ1-1, with a weak D call TRBD1 (6 bases). Trimming cost V 7 bases and J 1 base, with 10 bases left between them. This CDR3 is built from 13 residues. CDR1 is SNHLY, CDR2 FYNNEI, per germline. CDR3 region: CASNWGQNTEAFF. CDR3 coding DNA: TGTGCCAGCAATTGGGGGCAGAACACTGAAGCTTTCTTT.

The chain couples TRBV20-1 to TRBJ2-2; the match to TRBD2 covers 11 bases. The germline V gene has CDR1 DFQATT and CDR2 SNEGSKA (reference sequence). The CDR3 is made up of 15 amino acids. Unmatched junction bases numbered 6, after V lost 4 bases and J lost 5 bases. CDR3 in DNA: TGCAGTGCTAATAGCGGGGGGGCCGCAACCGGGGAGCTGTTTTTT. It codes for CSANSGGAATGELFF.

There are many counts of this clonotype. This rearrangement joins TRBV19 to TRBJ2-5; D might be TRBD1 (6 bases). Per the germline V gene, CDR1 is LNHDA and CDR2 is SQIVND (reference sequence). CDR3 length: 12 residues. Trimming took off 9 bases at V and 5 bases at J, with 13 bases between the two ends. CDR3 protein: CASRQVGETQYF. CDR3 nucleotide sequence: TGTGCCAGCAGACAGGTCGGGGAGACCCAGTACTTC.

A remark on this clonotype: A much more abundant neighbour one base away suggests this may be a read error. This sequence joins TRBV7-2 and TRBJ2-7; D is undetermined. V shed 3 bases and J shed 3 bases, with 9 bases lying between them. This CDR3 region has 13 residues. Germline loops: CDR1 SGHTA, CDR2 FQGNSA. CDR3 protein: CASSLNLDYEQYF. CDR3 DNA sequence: TGTGCCAGCAGCTTGAATCTGGACTACGAGCAGTACTTC.

This clonotype was recorded at least ten times. The CDR3 coding sequence is TGTGCCAGCAGCTTAGGGGCGGAGACGCTGCCCTACGAGCAGTACTTC. Its protein product is CASSLGAETLPYEQYF. The chain links TRBV7-2 to TRBJ2-7; the D is unclear. Germline-derived CDR1 and CDR2 are SGHTA and FQGNSA. The V end lost 1 base, the J end lost 2 bases, and 15 bases lay between the germline ends. The CDR3 has 16 residues.

This rearrangement joins TRBV19 to TRBJ2-1; D is uncertain. Trimming removed 10 bases from V and 15 bases from J, with 13 bases in between. Germline V gene lookup returns CDR1 LNHDA and CDR2 SQIVND (reference sequence). This CDR3 is 9 amino acids long. The DNA for the CDR3 is TGTGCCAAATCGGGCTCAAGGTTCTTC. The encoded protein is CAKSGSRFF. Full variable domain (rest looked up from reference TRBV19 and TRBJ2-1): DGGITQSPKYLFRKEGQNVTLSCEQNLNHDAMYWYRQDPGQGLRLIYYSQIVNDFQKGDIAEGYSVSREKKESFPLTVTSAQKNPTAFYLCAKSGSRFFGPGTRLTVL.

The genes are TRBV4-1 and TRBJ2-5; D might be TRBD2 (5 bases). Trimming left V 3 bases short and J 5 bases short, with 10 bases between. CDR3 length: 13 residues. In germline, CDR1 is MGHRA, CDR2 YSYEKL. CDR3 protein: CASSQTTQETQYF. Written as DNA, the CDR3 is TGCGCCAGCAGCCAGACTACCCAGGAGACCCAGTACTTC.

V and J are TRBV12-3 or TRBV12-4 and TRBJ1-2; D uncertain. This CDR3 is 13 amino acids long. Trimming cost V 0 bases and J 6 bases, with 8 bases left between them. CDR3 sequence (DNA): TGTGCCAGCAGTTTAGCGCAAGACCATGGCTACACCTTC. Translating gives CASSLAQDHGYTF.

This clonotype was observed many times. The rearrangement joins TRBV20-1 to TRBJ2-7; D may match TRBD1 or TRBD2 (5 bases each). V lost 5 bases to trimming and J lost 3 bases, with 17 bases between them. CDR3 length equals 14 residues. Germline values: CDR1 DFQATT, CDR2 SNEGSKA (reference sequence). The CDR3 reads CSAGAPGAYYEQYF. As DNA, the CDR3 is TGCAGTGCTGGCGCACCCGGGGCCTACTACGAGCAGTACTTC.

This rearrangement joins TRBV28 to TRBJ1-2; tentatively, D is TRBD1 (5 bases). CDR1 is MDHEN, CDR2 SYDVKM, per germline. This CDR3 has 15 amino acids. Trimming took off 4 bases at V and 2 bases at J, with 14 bases between the two ends. The CDR3 coding sequence is TGTGCCAGCAGTTCGGGCGGGGCCTTAAACTATGGCTACACCTTC. It codes for CASSSGGALNYGYTF.